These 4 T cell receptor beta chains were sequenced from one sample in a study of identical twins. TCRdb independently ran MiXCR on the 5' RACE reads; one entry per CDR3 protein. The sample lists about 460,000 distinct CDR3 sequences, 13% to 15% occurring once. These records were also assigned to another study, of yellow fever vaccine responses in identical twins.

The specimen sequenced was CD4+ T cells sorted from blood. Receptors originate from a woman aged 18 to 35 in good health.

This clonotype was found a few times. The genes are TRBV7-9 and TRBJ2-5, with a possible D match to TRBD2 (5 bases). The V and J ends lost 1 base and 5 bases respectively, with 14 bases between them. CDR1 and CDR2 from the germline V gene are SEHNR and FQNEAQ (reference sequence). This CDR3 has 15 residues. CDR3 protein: CASSLVERSRETQYF. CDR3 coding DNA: TGTGCCAGCAGCTTAGTGGAGCGGTCCAGGGAGACCCAGTACTTC.

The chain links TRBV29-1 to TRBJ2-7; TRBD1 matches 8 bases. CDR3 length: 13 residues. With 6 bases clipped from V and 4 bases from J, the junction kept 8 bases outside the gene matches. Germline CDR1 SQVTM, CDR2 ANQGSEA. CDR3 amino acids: CSVPTGAGYEQYF. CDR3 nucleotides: TGCAGCGTCCCGACAGGGGCAGGTTACGAGCAGTACTTC.

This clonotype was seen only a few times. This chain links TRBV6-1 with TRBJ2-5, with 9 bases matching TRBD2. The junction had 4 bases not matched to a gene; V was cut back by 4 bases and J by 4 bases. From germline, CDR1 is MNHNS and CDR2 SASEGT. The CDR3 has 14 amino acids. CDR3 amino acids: CASSALAGAETQYF. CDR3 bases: TGTGCCAGCAGTGCACTAGCGGGTGCAGAGACCCAGTACTTC.

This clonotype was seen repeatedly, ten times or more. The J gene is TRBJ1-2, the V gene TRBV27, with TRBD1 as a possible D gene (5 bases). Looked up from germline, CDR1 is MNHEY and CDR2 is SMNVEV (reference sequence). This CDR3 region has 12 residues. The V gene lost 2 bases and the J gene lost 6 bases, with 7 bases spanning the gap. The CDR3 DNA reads TGTGCCAGCAGTTTAACGGGGGATGGCTACACCTTC. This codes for CASSLTGDGYTF.